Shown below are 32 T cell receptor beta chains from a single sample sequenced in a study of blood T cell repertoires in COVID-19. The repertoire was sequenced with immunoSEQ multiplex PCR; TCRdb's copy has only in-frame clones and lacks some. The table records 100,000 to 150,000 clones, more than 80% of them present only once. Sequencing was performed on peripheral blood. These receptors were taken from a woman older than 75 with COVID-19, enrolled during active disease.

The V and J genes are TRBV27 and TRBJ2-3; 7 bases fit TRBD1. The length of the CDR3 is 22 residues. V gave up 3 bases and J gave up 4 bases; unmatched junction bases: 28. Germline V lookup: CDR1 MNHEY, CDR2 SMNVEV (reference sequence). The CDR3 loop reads CASSFSRTGLQWGQGNSDTQYF. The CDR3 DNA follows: TGTGCCAGCAGTTTTTCTAGGACAGGCCTGCAGTGGGGGCAGGGCAATTCAGATACGCAGTATTTT.

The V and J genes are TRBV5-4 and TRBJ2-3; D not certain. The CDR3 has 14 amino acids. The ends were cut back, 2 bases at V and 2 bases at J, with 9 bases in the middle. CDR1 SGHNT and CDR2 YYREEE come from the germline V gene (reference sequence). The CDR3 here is CASSFRPVTDTQYF. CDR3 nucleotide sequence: TGTGCCAGCAGCTTCAGGCCAGTCACAGATACGCAGTATTTT.

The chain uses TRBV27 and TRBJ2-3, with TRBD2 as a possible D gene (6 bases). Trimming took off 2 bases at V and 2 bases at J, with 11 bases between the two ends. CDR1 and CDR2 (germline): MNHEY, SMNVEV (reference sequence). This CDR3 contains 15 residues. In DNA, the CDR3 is TGTGCCAGCAGTTTAGATGGCGGGAACACAGATACGCAGTATTTT. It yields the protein CASSLDGGNTDTQYF.

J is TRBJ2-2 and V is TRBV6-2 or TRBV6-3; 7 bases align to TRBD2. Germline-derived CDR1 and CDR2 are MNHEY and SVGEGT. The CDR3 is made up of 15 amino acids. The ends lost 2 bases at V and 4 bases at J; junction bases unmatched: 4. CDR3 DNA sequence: TGTGCCAGCAGTTACCGGCGGGAGATCACCGGGGAGCTGTTTTTT. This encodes CASSYRREITGELFF.

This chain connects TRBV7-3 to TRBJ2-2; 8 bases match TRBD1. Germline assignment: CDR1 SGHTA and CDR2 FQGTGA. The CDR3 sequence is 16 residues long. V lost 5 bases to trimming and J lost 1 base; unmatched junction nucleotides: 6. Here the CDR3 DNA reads TGTGCCAGCAGCCCCTGGGGGACAGGGAACACCGGGGAGCTGTTTTTT. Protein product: CASSPWGTGNTGELFF.

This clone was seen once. This CDR3 reads CASSLKLSNTEAFF. DNA for the CDR3: TGTGCCAGCAGCTTAAAACTTTCGAACACTGAAGCTTTCTTT. The V gene is TRBV7-2, the J gene TRBJ1-1; D not resolved. This CDR3 contains 14 residues. V was clipped by 2 bases and J by 1 base, with 8 bases between them. CDR1 and CDR2 (germline): SGHTA, FQGNSA.

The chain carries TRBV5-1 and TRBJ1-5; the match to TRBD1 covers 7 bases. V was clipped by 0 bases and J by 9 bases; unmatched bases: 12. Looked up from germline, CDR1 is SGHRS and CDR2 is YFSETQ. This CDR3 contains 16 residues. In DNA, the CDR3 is TGCGCCAGCAGCTTGGGGGGCCTCCAGGGGGGACTGCCCCAGCATTTT. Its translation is CASSLGGLQGGLPQHF.

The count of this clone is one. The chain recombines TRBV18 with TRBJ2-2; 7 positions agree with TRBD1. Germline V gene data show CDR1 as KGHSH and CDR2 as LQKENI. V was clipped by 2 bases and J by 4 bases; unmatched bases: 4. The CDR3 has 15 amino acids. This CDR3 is CASSPRGRGTGELFF. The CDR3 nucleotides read TGTGCCAGCTCACCAAGGGGGCGAGGCACCGGGGAGCTGTTTTTT.

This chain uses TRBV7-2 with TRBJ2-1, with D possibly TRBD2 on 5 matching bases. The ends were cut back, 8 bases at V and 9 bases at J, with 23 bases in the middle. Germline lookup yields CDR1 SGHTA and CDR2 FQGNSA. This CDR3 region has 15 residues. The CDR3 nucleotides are TGTGCCAGCTCAGAGGGTGGAGATCGCCTTATTGAGCAGTTCTTC. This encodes CASSEGGDRLIEQFF.

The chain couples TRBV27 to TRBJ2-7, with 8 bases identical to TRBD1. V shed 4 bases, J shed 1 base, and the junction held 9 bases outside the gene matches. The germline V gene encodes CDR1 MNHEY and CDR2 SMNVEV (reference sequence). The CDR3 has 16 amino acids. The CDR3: CASSSAIGTGSYEQYF. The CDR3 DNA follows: TGTGCCAGCAGTTCCGCCATTGGGACAGGATCCTACGAGCAGTACTTC.

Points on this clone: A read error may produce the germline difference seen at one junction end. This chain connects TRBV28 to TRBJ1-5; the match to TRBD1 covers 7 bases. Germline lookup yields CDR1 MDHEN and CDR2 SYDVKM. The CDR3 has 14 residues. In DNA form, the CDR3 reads TGTACCAGCGGGACAGCTTATAGCAATCAGCCCCAGCATTTT. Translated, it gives CTSGTAYSNQPQHF.

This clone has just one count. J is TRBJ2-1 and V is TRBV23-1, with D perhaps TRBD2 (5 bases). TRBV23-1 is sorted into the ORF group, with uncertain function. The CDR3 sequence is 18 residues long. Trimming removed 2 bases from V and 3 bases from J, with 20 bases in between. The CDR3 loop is CASSQPTYRGWVYNEQFF. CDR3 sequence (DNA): TGCGCCAGCAGTCAACCGACCTACAGAGGGTGGGTCTACAATGAGCAGTTCTTC.

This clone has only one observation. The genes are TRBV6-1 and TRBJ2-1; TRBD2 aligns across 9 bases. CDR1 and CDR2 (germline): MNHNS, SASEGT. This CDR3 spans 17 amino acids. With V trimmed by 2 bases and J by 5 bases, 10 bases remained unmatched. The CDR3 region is CASSELGRTSVNNEQFF. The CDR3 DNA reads TGTGCCAGCAGTGAACTCGGTAGGACTAGCGTAAACAATGAGCAGTTCTTC.

The CDR3 here is CASSLNPGLAYSTDTQYF. The CDR3 DNA reads TGCGCCAGCAGCCTGAATCCTGGACTAGCGTATAGCACAGATACGCAGTATTTT. The chain is built from TRBV4-3 and TRBJ2-3; 9 nucleotides match TRBD2. CDR3 size: 18 residues. Germline trimming cut 4 bases from V and 0 bases from J; bases unmatched to any gene: 11. Germline V gene lookup returns CDR1 LGHNA and CDR2 YSLEER.

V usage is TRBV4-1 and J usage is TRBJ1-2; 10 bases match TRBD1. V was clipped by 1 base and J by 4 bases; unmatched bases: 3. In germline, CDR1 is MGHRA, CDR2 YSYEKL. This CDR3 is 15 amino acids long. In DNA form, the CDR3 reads TGCGCCAGCAGCCAAGCGGGACAGGGGAGCTATGGCTACACCTTC. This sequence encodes CASSQAGQGSYGYTF.

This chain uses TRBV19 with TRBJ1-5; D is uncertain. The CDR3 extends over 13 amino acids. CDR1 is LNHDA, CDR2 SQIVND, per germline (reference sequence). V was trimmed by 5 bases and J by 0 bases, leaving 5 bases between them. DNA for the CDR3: TGTGCCAGTAGTCGTCGTAGCAATCAGCCCCAGCATTTT. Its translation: CASSRRSNQPQHF.

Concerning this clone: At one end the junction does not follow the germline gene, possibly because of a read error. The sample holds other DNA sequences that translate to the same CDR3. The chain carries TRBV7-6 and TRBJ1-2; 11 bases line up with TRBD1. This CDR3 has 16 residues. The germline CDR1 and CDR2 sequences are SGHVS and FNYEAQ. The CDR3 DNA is TGTGCCAGCAGCTTAGAGCCGGGACAGGGGGACTATGGCTACACTTTC. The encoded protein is CASSLEPGQGDYGYTF.

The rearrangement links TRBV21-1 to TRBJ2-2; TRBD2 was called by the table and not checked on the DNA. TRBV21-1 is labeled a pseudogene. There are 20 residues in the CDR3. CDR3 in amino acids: CASSKDGNVAGGPWTGELFF. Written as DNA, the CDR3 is TGTGCCAGCAGCAAAGACGGAAATGTAGCGGGAGGGCCTTGGACCGGGGAGCTGTTTTTT.

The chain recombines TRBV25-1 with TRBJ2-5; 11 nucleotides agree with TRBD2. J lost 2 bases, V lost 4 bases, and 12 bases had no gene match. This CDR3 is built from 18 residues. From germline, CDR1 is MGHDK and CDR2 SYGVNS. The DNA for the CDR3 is TGTGCCAGCAGTGCGTTGTCTAGCGGGAGGAGCCGACAAGAGACCCAGTACTTC. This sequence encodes CASSALSSGRSRQETQYF.

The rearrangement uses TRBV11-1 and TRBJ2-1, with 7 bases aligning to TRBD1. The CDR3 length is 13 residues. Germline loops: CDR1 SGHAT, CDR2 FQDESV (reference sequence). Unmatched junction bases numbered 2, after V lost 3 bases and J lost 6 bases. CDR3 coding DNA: TGTGCCAGCAGCTTGGCAGGGGGCAATGAGCAGTTCTTC. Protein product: CASSLAGGNEQFF.

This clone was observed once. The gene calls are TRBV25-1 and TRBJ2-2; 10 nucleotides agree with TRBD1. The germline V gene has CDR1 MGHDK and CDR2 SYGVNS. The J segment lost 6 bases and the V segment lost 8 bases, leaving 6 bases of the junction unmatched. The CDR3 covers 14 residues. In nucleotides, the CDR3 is TGTGCCAGCGCCGGGACAGGGGACGCCGGGGAGCTGTTTTTT. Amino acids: CASAGTGDAGELFF.

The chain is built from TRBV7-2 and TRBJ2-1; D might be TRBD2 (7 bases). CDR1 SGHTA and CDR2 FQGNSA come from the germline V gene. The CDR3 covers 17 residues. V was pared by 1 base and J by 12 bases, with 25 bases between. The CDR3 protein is CASSLVSGTKPSTGQFF. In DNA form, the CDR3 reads TGTGCCAGCAGCTTAGTGAGCGGGACAAAACCTTCAACTGGGCAGTTCTTC.

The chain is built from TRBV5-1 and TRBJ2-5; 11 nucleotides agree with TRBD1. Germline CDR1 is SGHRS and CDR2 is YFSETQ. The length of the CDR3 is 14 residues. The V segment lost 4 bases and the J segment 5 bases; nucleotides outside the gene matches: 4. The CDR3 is CASSGGTGGETQYF. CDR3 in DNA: TGCGCCAGCAGCGGCGGGACAGGGGGGGAGACCCAGTACTTC.

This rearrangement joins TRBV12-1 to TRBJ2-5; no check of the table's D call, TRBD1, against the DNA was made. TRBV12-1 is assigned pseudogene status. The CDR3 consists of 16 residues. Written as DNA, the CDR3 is TGTGCCAGCAGCTTTTTGGGACACAGGAAACGGGAGACCCAGTACTTC. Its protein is CASSFLGHRKRETQYF.

The CDR3 DNA reads as TGTGCCAGCAGTTTTTTAAGGGGATATCAGCCCCAGCATTTT. Translation: CASSFLRGYQPQHF. The chain has TRBV28 and TRBJ1-5; TRBD1 might be the D (5 bases). Germline CDR1 reads MDHEN; CDR2 reads SYDVKM. The V end lost 3 bases, the J end lost 5 bases, and 11 bases lay between the germline ends. This CDR3 is built from 14 residues.

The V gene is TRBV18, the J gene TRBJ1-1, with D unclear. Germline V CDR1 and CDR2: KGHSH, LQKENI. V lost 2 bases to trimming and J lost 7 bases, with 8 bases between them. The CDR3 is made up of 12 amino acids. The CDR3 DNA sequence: TGTGCCAGCTCACCAGAATTAGTTGAAGCTTTCTTT. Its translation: CASSPELVEAFF.

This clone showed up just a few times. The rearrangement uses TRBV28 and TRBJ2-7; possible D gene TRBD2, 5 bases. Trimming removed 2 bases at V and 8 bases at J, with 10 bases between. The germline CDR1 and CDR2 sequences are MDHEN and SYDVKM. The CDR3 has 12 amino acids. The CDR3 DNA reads TGTGCCAGCAGTTTAACTAGTCAGAAGCAGTACTTC. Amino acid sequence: CASSLTSQKQYF.

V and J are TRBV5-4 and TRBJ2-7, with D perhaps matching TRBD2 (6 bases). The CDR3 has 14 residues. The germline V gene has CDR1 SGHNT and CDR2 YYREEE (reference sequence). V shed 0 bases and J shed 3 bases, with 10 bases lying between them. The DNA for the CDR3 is TGTGCCAGCAGCTTGGGAGGGACTTACTACGAGCAGTACTTC. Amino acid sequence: CASSLGGTYYEQYF.

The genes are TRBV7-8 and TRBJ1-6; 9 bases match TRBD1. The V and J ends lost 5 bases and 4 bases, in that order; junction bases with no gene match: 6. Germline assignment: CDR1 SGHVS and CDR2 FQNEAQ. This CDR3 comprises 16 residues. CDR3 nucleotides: TGTGCCAGCAGCCCACAGGGGGCCCTTTATAATTCACCCCTCCACTTT. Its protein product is CASSPQGALYNSPLHF.

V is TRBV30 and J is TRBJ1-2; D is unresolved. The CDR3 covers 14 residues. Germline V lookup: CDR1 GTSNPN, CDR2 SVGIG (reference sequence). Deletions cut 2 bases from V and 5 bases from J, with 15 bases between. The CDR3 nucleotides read TGTGCCTGGAGTTGCGGGCCCGGATTATATGGCTACACCTTC. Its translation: CAWSCGPGLYGYTF.

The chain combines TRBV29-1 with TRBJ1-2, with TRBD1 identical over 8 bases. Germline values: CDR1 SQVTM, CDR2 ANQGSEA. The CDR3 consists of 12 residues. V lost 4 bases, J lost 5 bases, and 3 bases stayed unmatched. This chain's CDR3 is CSVGGQGYGYTF. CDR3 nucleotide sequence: TGCAGCGTTGGAGGACAGGGTTATGGCTACACCTTC.

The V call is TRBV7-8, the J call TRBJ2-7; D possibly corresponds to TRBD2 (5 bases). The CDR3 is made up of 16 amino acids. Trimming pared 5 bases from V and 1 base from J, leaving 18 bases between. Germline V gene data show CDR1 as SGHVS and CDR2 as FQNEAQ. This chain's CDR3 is CASSPRGAEFSYEQYF. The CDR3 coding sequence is TGTGCCAGCAGCCCCCGGGGAGCGGAATTTTCCTACGAGCAGTACTTC. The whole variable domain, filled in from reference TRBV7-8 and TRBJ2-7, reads GAGVSQSPRYKVAKRGQDVALRCDPISGHVSLFWYQQALGQGPEFLTYFQNEAQLDKSGLPSDRFFAERPEGSVSTLKIQRTQQEDSAVYLCASSPRGAEFSYEQYFGPGTRLTVT.